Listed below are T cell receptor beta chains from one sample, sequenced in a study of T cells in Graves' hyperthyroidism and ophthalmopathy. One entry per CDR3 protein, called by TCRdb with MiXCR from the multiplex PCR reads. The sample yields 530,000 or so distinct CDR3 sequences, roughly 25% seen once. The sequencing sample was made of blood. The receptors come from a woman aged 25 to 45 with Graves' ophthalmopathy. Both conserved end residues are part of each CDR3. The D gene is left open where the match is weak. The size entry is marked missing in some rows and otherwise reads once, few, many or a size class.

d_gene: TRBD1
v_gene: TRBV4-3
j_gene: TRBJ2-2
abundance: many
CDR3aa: CASQRDSLAGELFF
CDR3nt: TGCGCCTCCCAAAGGGACAGTTTGGCCGGGGAGCTGTTTTTT

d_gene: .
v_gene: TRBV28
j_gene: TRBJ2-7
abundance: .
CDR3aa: CAVGGRTSYEQYF
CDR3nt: TGTGCCGTCGGAGGACGGACCTCCTACGAGCAGTACTTC

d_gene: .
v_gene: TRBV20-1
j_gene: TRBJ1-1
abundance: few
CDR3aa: CSARAVQGKAFF
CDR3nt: TGCAGTGCTAGAGCCGTCCAGGGAAAGGCTTTCTTT

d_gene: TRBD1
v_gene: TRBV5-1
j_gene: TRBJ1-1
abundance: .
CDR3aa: CASSLEGTANTEAFF
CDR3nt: TGCGCCAGCAGCTTGGAAGGGACAGCGAACACTGAAGCTTTCTTT

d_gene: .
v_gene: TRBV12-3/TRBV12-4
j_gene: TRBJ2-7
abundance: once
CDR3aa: CASTTPLGGIGEQYF
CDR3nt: TGTGCCAGCACAACCCCCCTGGGGGGAATAGGCGAGCAGTACTTC

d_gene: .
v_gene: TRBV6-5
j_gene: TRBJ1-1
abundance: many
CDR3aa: CASSYWDGRGTEAFF
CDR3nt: TGTGCCAGCAGTTACTGGGACGGGCGGGGCACTGAAGCTTTCTTT

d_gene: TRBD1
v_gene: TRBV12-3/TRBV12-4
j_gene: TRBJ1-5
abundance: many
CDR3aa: CASTSGQSNQPQHF
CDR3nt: TGTGCCAGCACTTCGGGACAGTCCAATCAGCCCCAGCATTTT

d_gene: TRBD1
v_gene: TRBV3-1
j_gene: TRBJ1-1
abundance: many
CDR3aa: CASSREDRGDTEAFF
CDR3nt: TGTGCCAGCAGCCGGGAGGACAGGGGTGACACTGAAGCTTTCTTT

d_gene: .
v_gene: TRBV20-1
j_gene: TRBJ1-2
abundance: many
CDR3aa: CSARERTFIKGSIYGYTF
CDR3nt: TGCAGTGCTAGAGAGCGGACCTTTATAAAAGGGTCGATCTATGGCTACACCTTC

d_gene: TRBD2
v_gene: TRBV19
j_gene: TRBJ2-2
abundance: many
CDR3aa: CASSGREGVSRELFF
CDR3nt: TGTGCCAGTAGTGGCAGGGAGGGCGTCTCCCGGGAGCTGTTTTTT

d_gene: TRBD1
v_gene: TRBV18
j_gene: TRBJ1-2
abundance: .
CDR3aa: CASSPRQGKDYGYTF
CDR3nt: TGTGCCAGCTCCCCAAGACAGGGGAAGGACTATGGCTACACCTTC

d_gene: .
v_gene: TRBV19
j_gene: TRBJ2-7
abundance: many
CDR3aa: CASQKARGYEQYF
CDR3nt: TGTGCCAGTCAGAAGGCCAGGGGCTACGAGCAGTACTTC

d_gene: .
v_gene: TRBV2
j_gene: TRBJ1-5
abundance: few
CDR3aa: CASRRLGGQPQHF
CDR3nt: TGTGCCAGCAGGAGACTCGGAGGTCAGCCCCAGCATTTT

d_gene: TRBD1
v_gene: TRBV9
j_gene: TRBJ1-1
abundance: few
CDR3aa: CASSVVNRGLAEAFF
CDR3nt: TGTGCCAGCAGCGTAGTCAACAGGGGGCTTGCTGAAGCTTTCTTT

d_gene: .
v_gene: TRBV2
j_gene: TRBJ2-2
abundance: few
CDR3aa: CASQPGQSNTGELFF
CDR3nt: TGTGCCAGCCAACCGGGACAATCGAACACCGGGGAGCTGTTTTTT

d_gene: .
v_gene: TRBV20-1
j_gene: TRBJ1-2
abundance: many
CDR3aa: CSASSIGYTF
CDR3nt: TGCAGTGCGAGTTCCATTGGCTACACCTTC

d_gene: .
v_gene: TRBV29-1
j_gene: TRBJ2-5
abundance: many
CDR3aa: CSVEEQGAETQYF
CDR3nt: TGCAGCGTTGAAGAACAGGGAGCAGAGACCCAGTACTTC

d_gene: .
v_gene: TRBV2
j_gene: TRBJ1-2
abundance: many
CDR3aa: CASSGTYRDTF
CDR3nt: TGTGCCAGCAGTGGGACCTACCGGGACACCTTC

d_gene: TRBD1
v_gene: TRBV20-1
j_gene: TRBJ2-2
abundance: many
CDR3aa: CSARPGGASGELFF
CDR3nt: TGCAGTGCTAGACCAGGGGGCGCTTCCGGGGAGCTGTTTTTT

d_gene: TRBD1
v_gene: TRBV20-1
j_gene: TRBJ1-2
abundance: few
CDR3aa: CSAPGQGEDYGYTF
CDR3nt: TGCAGTGCCCCGGGACAGGGGGAGGACTATGGCTACACCTTC

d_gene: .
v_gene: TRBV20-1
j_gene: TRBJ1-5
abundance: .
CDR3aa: CSAREGSQGHQPQHF
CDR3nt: TGCAGTGCTAGAGAGGGGAGCCAGGGGCATCAGCCCCAGCATTTT

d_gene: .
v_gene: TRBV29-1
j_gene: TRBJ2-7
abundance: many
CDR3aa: CSVALAGTYEQYF
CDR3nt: TGCAGCGTTGCTTTGGCAGGGACCTACGAGCAGTACTTC

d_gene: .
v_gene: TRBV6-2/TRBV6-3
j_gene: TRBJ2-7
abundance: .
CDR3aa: CASSLSRPRGEQYF
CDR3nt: TGTGCCAGCAGTTTATCACGGCCCCGTGGGGAGCAGTACTTC

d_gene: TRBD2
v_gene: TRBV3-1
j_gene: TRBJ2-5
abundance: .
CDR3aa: CASSQNTGTSAYSAETQYF
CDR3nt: TGTGCCAGCAGCCAAAATACCGGGACTAGCGCCTACTCTGCAGAGACCCAGTACTTC

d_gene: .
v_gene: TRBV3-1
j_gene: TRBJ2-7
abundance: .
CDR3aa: CASSLDPGHTYEQYF
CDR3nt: TGTGCCAGCAGCCTCGATCCGGGACACACCTACGAGCAGTACTTC

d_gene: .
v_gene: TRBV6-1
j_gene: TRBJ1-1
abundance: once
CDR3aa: CASGKKPLEAFF
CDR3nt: TGTGCCAGCGGAAAGAAACCGCTTGAAGCTTTCTTT

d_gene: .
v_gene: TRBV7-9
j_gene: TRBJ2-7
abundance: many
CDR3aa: CASSSDSAFLYEQYF
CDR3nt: TGTGCCAGCAGCTCAGACAGCGCCTTCCTCTACGAGCAGTACTTC

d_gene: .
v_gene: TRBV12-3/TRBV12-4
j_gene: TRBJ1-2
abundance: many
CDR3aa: CASSFDPQPDGYTF
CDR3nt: TGTGCCAGCAGTTTTGACCCGCAGCCGGATGGCTACACCTTC

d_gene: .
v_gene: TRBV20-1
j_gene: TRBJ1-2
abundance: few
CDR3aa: CSARDQEGRNYGYTF
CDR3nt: TGCAGTGCTAGAGATCAGGAGGGGAGGAACTATGGCTACACCTTC

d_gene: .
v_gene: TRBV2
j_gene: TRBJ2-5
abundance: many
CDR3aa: CASVQQGGIVETQYF
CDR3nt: TGTGCCAGCGTCCAACAGGGGGGGATTGTGGAGACCCAGTACTTC

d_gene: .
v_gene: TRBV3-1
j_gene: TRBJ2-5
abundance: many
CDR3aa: CASSQVIDTTQETQYF
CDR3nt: TGTGCCAGCAGCCAAGTAATAGACACCACCCAAGAGACCCAGTACTTC

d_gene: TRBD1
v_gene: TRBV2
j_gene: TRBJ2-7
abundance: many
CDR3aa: CASSNRGAYEQYF
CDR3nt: TGTGCCAGCAGTAACAGGGGGGCCTACGAGCAGTACTTC

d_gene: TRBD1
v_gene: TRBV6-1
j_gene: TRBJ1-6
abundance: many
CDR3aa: CASSAQGRDSPLHF
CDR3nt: TGTGCCAGCAGTGCACAGGGGCGGGATTCACCCCTCCACTTT

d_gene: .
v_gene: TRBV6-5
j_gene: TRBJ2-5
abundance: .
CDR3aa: CASSYAGHQETQYF
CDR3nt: TGTGCCAGCAGTTACGCGGGCCACCAGGAGACCCAGTACTTC

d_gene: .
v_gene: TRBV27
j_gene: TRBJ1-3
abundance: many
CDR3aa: CASRPAVTGNTIYF
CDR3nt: TGTGCCAGCCGGCCAGCGGTGACTGGAAACACCATATATTTT

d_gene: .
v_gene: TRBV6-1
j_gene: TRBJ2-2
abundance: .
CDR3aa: CASRTTGPSNTGELFF
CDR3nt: TGTGCCAGCAGAACCACAGGGCCATCGAACACCGGGGAGCTGTTTTTT

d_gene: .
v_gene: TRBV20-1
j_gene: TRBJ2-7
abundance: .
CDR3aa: CSAPNQGDYEQYF
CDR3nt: TGCAGTGCACCAAACCAAGGGGACTACGAGCAGTACTTC

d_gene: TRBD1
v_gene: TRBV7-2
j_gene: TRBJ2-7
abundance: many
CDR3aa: CASSLDIGGLEQYF
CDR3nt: TGTGCCAGCAGCTTAGACATAGGGGGCCTCGAGCAGTACTTC

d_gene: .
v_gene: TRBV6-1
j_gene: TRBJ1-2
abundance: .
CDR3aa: CASSEAGEGSYGYTF
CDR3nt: TGTGCCAGCAGTGAAGCGGGCGAGGGGAGCTATGGCTACACCTTC

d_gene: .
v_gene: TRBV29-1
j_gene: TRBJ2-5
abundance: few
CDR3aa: CSVEGVAGNFETQYF
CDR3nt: TGCAGCGTTGAAGGGGTGGCAGGGAACTTCGAGACCCAGTACTTC

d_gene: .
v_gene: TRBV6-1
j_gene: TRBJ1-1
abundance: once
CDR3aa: CASEPRGAQNTEAFF
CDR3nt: TGTGCCAGCGAACCTCGGGGGGCTCAGAACACTGAAGCTTTCTTT

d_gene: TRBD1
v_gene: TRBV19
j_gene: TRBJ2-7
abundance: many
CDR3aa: CASSAGTGATEQYF
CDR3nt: TGTGCCAGTAGTGCCGGGACAGGGGCGACCGAGCAGTACTTC

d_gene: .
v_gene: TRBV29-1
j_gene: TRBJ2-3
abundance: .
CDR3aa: CSVEKAGPDTQYF
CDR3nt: TGCAGCGTTGAAAAGGCAGGGCCAGATACGCAGTATTTT

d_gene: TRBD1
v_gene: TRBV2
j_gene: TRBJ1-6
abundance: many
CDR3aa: CAGIGTGNSPLHF
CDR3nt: TGTGCCGGAATTGGGACAGGGAATTCACCCCTCCACTTT

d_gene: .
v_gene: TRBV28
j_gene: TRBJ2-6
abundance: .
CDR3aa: CAIGGGSGANVLTF
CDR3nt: TGTGCCATCGGCGGAGGCTCTGGGGCCAACGTCCTGACTTTC